This T cell receptor beta chain appears in the sequencing data of a study of cytomegalovirus exposure and HLA in healthy donors. Points on this clone: Its antigen is unknown.

TCRdb's copy holds only in-frame clones and misses some; the assay was immunoSEQ multiplex PCR. This repertoire shows approximately 150,000 clones, about nine tenths found once; its top ten account for roughly 2.6%. Study-wide findings and caveats: In vitro work confirmed that a few CMV-associated chains recognize CMV antigens. The authors listed approximately 150 TCR beta chains as cytomegalovirus-associated.

Sample: PBMCs. This receptor was identified in a man aged 18 to 30 in good health and CMV-seropositive.

CDR3 nucleotide sequence: TGTGCCAGCAGACCAGCGTGGGGGAGGACTGAAGCTTTCTTT. It encodes CASRPAWGRTEAFF. The chain carries TRBV7-2 and TRBJ1-1; TRBD1 is a possible D gene (5 bases). Trimming took off 6 bases at V and 5 bases at J, with 16 bases between the two ends. The CDR3 consists of 14 residues. The germline CDR1 and CDR2 sequences are SGHTA and FQGNSA.